These T cell receptor beta chains were read from a single sample in a study of yellow fever vaccine responses in identical twins. TCRdb analysed the RT-PCR reads with MiXCR anew, one entry per CDR3 protein. The sample lists some 3,300 distinct CDR3 sequences, around 87% occurring once. The starting material was T cells from blood (PBMCs), unsorted or a sorted subset (not recorded which), obtained before or after yellow fever vaccination (not recorded which). The receptor source for this set is a woman between 18 and 29 years old who received the yellow fever vaccine. Each CDR3 is given with its conserved first and last residue. The D gene is left open where the match is weak. Clone size is stated in some rows and not others, as once, few, many or a class when expanded.

V gene	clone size	J gene	D gene	CDR3 protein	CDR3 DNA
TRBV11-3	.	TRBJ2-7	TRBD1	CASSFPGDRGEYEQYF	TGTGCCAGCAGCTTCCCAGGGGACAGGGGAGAGTACGAGCAGTACTTC
TRBV7-3	.	TRBJ2-1	TRBD2	CASSLTLQLAGGRNEQFF	TGTGCCAGCAGCTTAACCCTGCAACTAGCGGGGGGGCGCAATGAGCAGTTCTTC
TRBV18	.	TRBJ2-4	.	CASSPPAGNIQYF	TGTGCCAGCTCACCTCCTGCGGGAAACATTCAGTACTTC
TRBV23-1	.	TRBJ2-5	.	CASSQSSSPEGETQYF	TGCGCCAGCAGTCAGAGCTCTAGTCCAGAAGGGGAGACCCAGTACTTC
TRBV19	.	TRBJ2-2	.	CASAGPGGPGPGELFFF	.
TRBV18	.	TRBJ2-2	.	CASSPKPRGANTGELFF	TGTGCCAGCTCACCGAAGCCAAGGGGCGCGAACACCGGGGAGCTGTTTTTT
TRBV5-1	.	TRBJ1-2	TRBD1	CASSLAQGASYGYTF	TGCGCCAGCAGCTTGGCCCAGGGGGCAAGCTATGGCTACACCTTC
TRBV18	.	TRBJ2-2	.	CSSSPPYGHTGELFF	TGTTCCAGCTCACCTCCCTACGGGCACACCGGGGAGCTGTTTTTT
TRBV3-1	.	TRBJ1-4	.	CASSQVADNEKLFF	TGTGCCAGCAGCCAAGTTGCCGATAATGAAAAACTGTTTTTT
TRBV21-1	.	TRBJ2-5	.	CASSKVRVRETQYF	TGTGCCAGCAGCAAAGTCAGGGTTCGGGAGACCCAGTACTTC
TRBV28	.	TRBJ2-2	.	CASSLSSGLKTGELFF	TGTGCCAGCAGTTTATCCAGCGGTCTCAAGACCGGGGAGCTGTTTTTT
TRBV11-2	.	TRBJ2-1	.	CASSLDYGATEQFF	TGTGCCAGCAGCTTAGACTATGGAGCCACTGAGCAGTTCTTC
TRBV24-1	.	TRBJ2-7	.	CATSDSMASYEQYF	TGTGCCACCAGTGATTCAATGGCTTCCTACGAGCAGTACTTC
TRBV11-3	.	TRBJ2-3	.	CASSSRRTSTDTQYF	TGTGCCAGCAGCTCGCGACGGACTAGCACAGATACGCAGTATTTT
TRBV29-1	few	TRBJ2-3	.	CSFGGGSEATQYF	TGCAGCTTCGGCGGCGGTTCCGAGGCTACGCAGTATTTT
TRBV7-2	few	TRBJ1-5	.	CASSLDGGQPQHF	TGTGCCAGCAGCTTAGACGGGGGCCAGCCCCAGCATTTT
TRBV5-6	.	TRBJ1-2	.	CASSLFIWDYSSGYTF	TGTGCCAGCAGCTTGTTTATTTGGGATTACTCCTCTGGCTACACCTTC
TRBV7-9	.	TRBJ2-1	.	CASSLVTDNEQFF	TGTGCCAGCAGCTTAGTCACTGACAATGAGCAGTTCTTC
TRBV29-1	.	TRBJ2-2	TRBD1	CSAPGTENTGELFF	TGCAGCGCCCCCGGGACAGAGAACACCGGGGAGCTGTTTTTT
TRBV3-1	.	TRBJ2-3	.	CASSQAGTSTDTQYF	TGTGCCAGCAGCCAAGCGGGGACTAGCACAGATACGCAGTATTTT
TRBV12-3/TRBV12-4	.	TRBJ1-1	.	CASSFLAPGPNTEAFF	TGTGCCAGCAGTTTTTTGGCCCCGGGGCCAAACACTGAAGCTTTCTTT
TRBV5-1	.	TRBJ1-1	TRBD1	CASSEGTGGEAFF	TGCGCCAGCAGCGAGGGGACAGGGGGTGAAGCTTTCTTT
TRBV11-1	.	TRBJ2-3	TRBD2	CASSLLTPGLAGSTDTQYF	TGTGCCAGCAGCTTACTGACCCCGGGACTAGCGGGAAGCACAGATACGCAGTATTTT
TRBV28	.	TRBJ2-7	.	CASSQTGYSYEQYF	TGTGCCAGCAGTCAGACAGGATACTCCTACGAGCAGTACTTC
TRBV5-1	.	TRBJ2-3	.	CASSLSGDSGDTQYF	TGCGCCAGCAGCTTGTCGGGGGATTCGGGAGATACGCAGTATTTT
TRBV29-1	.	TRBJ2-3	.	CSVFSGDPTDTQYF	TGCAGCGTCTTCTCGGGGGACCCCACAGATACGCAGTATTTT
TRBV29-1	.	TRBJ1-1	.	CSVVGGTEAFF	TGCAGCGTTGTGGGGGGGACCGAAGCTTTCTTT
TRBV29-1	.	TRBJ1-2	.	CSVGRNVDYGYTF	TGCAGCGTTGGGAGAAATGTGGACTATGGCTACACCTTC
TRBV29-1	.	TRBJ2-3	.	CSPQIKLSHTDTQYF	TGCAGCCCACAAATTAAACTTAGCCACACAGATACGCAGTATTTT
TRBV29-1	.	TRBJ1-5	TRBD1	CSVGDSSNQPQHF	TGCAGCGTCGGGGACAGTAGCAATCAGCCCCAGCATTTT
TRBV10-3	.	TRBJ1-1	.	CAISEQGNTEAFF	TGTGCCATCAGTGAACAGGGGAACACTGAAGCTTTCTTT
TRBV29-1	.	TRBJ2-7	.	CSVASGPTYEQYF	TGCAGCGTTGCCTCAGGGCCCACCTACGAGCAGTACTTC
TRBV7-6	.	TRBJ1-1	.	CASSLGTGADTEAFF	TGTGCCAGCAGCTTAGGAACCGGGGCAGACACTGAAGCTTTCTTT
TRBV11-1	.	TRBJ2-1	.	CASTHVDNEQFF	TGTGCCAGCACCCATGTCGATAATGAGCAGTTCTTC
TRBV4-3	.	TRBJ2-3	.	CASSQVGGASTDTQYF	TGCGCCAGCAGCCAAGTGGGCGGGGCTAGCACAGATACGCAGTATTTT
TRBV9	.	TRBJ2-5	.	CASSPTDSQETQYF	TGTGCCAGCAGCCCTACCGACAGCCAAGAGACCCAGTACTTC
TRBV29-1	once	TRBJ2-5	.	CSVVEGDETQYF	TGCAGCGTTGTAGAGGGAGATGAGACCCAGTACTTC
TRBV11-2	.	TRBJ2-3	.	CASSLFDRVQSTDTQYF	TGTGCCAGCAGCTTATTCGACAGAGTCCAAAGCACAGATACGCAGTATTTT
TRBV12-3/TRBV12-4	.	TRBJ1-1	.	CASSPEPDTEAFF	TGTGCCAGCAGTCCCGAACCGGACACTGAAGCTTTCTTT
TRBV7-7	.	TRBJ2-5	.	CAILHSQETQYF	TGTGCTATCTTGCATTCCCAAGAGACCCAGTACTTC
TRBV11-1	.	TRBJ2-3	TRBD2	CASSFPTSGSTDTQYF	TGTGCCAGCAGCTTTCCTACTAGCGGGAGCACAGATACGCAGTATTTT
TRBV7-3	.	TRBJ2-3	.	CASSLIWGTDTQYF	TGTGCCAGCAGCTTAATTTGGGGCACAGATACGCAGTATTTT
TRBV18	.	TRBJ1-2	.	CASSPRSSDKGNYGYTF	TGTGCCAGCTCACCACGGTCCTCGGACAAAGGGAACTATGGCTACACCTTC
TRBV7-1	.	TRBJ2-7	.	CASSSYPDGVYEQYF	TGTGCCAGCAGCTCGTACCCCGACGGAGTCTACGAGCAGTACTTC
TRBV7-2	few	TRBJ1-2	.	CASSLRPNYGYTF	TGTGCCAGCAGCTTACGACCTAACTATGGCTACACCTTC
TRBV29-1	.	TRBJ2-3	TRBD2	CSVGWEGNTDTQYF	TGCAGCGTTGGATGGGAGGGGAACACAGATACGCAGTATTTT
TRBV4-1	few	TRBJ1-6	.	CASSQVDMGFKGSSPLHF	TGCGCCAGCAGCCAAGTGGACATGGGGTTCAAGGGAAGTTCACCCCTCCACTTT
TRBV5-6	once	TRBJ2-3	.	CASSDLGDTQYF	TGTGCCAGCAGCGATCTAGGAGATACGCAGTATTTT
TRBV28	few	TRBJ2-7	TRBD1	CASRPPGTGGYEQYF	TGTGCCAGCAGACCGCCCGGGACAGGGGGGTACGAGCAGTACTTC
TRBV30	few	TRBJ1-2	.	CAWTAGNYGYTF	TGTGCCTGGACTGCAGGGAACTATGGCTACACCTTC
TRBV29-1	.	TRBJ2-7	.	CSILTPYEQYF	TGCAGCATCCTGACCCCCTACGAGCAGTACTTC
TRBV5-5	.	TRBJ2-3	.	CASSLRVLEADTQYF	TGTGCCAGCAGCTTGCGGGTATTGGAGGCAGATACGCAGTATTTT
TRBV11-1	.	TRBJ2-1	TRBD1	CASSLDRGLDEQFF	TGTGCCAGCAGCTTGGACAGGGGTCTCGATGAGCAGTTCTTC
TRBV28	.	TRBJ2-2	.	CASRPSPGYTGELFF	TGTGCCAGCAGGCCATCCCCGGGTTACACCGGGGAGCTGTTTTTT
TRBV13	.	TRBJ2-2	TRBD2	CASRVLAGERGELFF	TGTGCCAGCAGGGTACTAGCGGGAGAGCGAGGGGAGCTGTTTTTT
TRBV28	.	TRBJ2-7	TRBD2	CASSLAAGVEYF	TGTGCCAGCAGTTTGGCAGCGGGGGTTGAGTACTTC
TRBV7-9	.	TRBJ2-7	.	CASSLTDGYEQYF	TGTGCCAGCAGCTTAACGGACGGCTACGAGCAGTACTTC